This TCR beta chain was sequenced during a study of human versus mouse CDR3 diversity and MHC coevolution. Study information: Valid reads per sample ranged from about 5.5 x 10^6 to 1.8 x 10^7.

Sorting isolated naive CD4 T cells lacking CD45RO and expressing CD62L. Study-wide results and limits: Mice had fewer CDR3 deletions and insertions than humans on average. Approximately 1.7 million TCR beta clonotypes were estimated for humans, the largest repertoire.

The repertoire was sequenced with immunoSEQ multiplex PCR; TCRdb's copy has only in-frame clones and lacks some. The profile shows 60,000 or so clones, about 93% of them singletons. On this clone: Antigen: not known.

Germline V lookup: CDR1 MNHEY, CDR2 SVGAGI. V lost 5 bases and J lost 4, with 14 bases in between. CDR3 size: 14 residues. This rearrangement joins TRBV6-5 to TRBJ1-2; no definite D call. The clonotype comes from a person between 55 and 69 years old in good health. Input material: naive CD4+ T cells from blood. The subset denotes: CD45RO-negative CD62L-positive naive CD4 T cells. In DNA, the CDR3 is TGTGCCAGCAGTGTCCCAACGGGTGGCTATGGCTACACCTTC. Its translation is CASSVPTGGYGYTF.